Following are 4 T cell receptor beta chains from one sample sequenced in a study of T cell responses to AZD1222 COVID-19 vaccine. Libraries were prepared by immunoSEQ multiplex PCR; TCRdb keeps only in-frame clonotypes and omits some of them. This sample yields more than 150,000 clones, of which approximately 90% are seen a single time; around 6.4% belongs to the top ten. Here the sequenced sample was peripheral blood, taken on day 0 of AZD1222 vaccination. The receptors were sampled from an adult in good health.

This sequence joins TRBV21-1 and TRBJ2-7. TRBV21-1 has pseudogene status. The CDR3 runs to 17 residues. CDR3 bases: TGTGCCAGCAGCAAAGAGGACGACGCCCTATTCGACTACGAGCAGTACTTC. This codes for CASSKEDDALFDYEQYF.

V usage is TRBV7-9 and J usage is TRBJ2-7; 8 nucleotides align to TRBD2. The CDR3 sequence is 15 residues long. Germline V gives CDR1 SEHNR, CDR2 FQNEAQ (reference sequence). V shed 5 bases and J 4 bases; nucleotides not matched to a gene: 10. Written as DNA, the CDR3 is TGTGCCAGCAGCACCCCGGGACTAGGGTATTACGAGCAGTACTTC. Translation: CASSTPGLGYYEQYF.

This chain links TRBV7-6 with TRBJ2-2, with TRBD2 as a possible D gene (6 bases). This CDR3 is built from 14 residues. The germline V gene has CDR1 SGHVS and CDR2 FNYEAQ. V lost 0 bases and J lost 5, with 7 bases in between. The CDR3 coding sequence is TGTGCCAGCAGCTTAGCAGGGAGGACCGGGGAGCTGTTTTTT. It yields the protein CASSLAGRTGELFF.

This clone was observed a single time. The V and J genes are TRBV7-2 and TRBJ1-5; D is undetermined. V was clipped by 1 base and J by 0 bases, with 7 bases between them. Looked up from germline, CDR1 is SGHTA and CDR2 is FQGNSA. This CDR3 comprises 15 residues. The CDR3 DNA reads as TGTGCCAGCAGCTTAGTACTCCATAGCAATCAGCCCCAGCATTTT. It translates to CASSLVLHSNQPQHF. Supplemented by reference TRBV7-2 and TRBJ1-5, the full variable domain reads GAGVSQSPSNKVTEKGKDVELRCDPISGHTALYWYRQSLGQGLEFLIYFQGNSAPDKSGLPSDRFSAERTGGSVSTLTIQRTQQEDSAVYLCASSLVLHSNQPQHFGDGTRLSIL.